Following are 7 T cell receptor beta chains from one sample sequenced in a study of T cells in women clearing cervical HPV infection. Generated by immunoSEQ multiplex PCR, the TCRdb table keeps only in-frame clones and is missing some. This sample contains about 32,000 clones. The sequencing sample was made of blood buffy coat. The receptors derive from a woman between 18 and 70 years old with a cervical HPV16 infection that either progressed to CIN3+ or cleared (not recorded which).

The CDR3 DNA, read in part, is TGCGCCAGCAGCAAGCAGGGGAATGGC. Translation gives CASSKQGNG. The full CDR3 protein reads CASSKQGNGYTF. The V gene is TRBV5-1, the J gene TRBJ1-2, with D perhaps matching TRBD1 (6 bases). Coverage ceases 3 residues before the CDR3 finishes, and the germline J gene fills in the end. V was clipped by 4 bases and J by 6 bases, with 10 bases between them. Germline V CDR1 and CDR2: SGHRS, YFSETQ. This CDR3 region has 12 residues.

In the case of this clone: From the germline J gene comes the end of the CDR3, since the read stops 3 residues before it. V gene TRBV2 combines with J gene TRBJ1-5, with 8 bases that match TRBD1. V was pared by 3 bases and J by 0 bases, with 10 bases of the junction left unmatched. The CDR3 runs to 18 residues. Germline V gene sequence: CDR1 SNHLY, CDR2 FYNNEI. The CDR3 sequence is CASSEGQGASYSNQPQHF. The sequenced CDR3 bases are TGTGCCAGCAGTGAGGGCCAGGGGGCATCGTATAGCAATCAGCCC.

As for this clone: The CDR3 end falls 3 residues outside the read, so it is completed with the germline J gene. This chain uses TRBV7-9 with TRBJ1-2; 9 bases are a match to TRBD1. The CDR3 runs 14 residues. V lost 7 bases to trimming and J lost 3 bases; unmatched junction nucleotides: 6. Germline values: CDR1 SEHNR, CDR2 FQNEAQ (reference sequence). Partial CDR3 DNA: TGTGCCAGCACCACGGACAGGGGCCACTATGGC. Residues: CASTTDRGHYG. The CDR3 in full is CASTTDRGHYGYTF. Full variable domain (missing parts from reference TRBV7-9 and TRBJ1-2): DTGVSQNPRHKITKRGQNVTFRCDPISEHNRLYWYRQTLGQGPEFLTYFQNEAQLEKSRLLSDRFSAERPKGSFSTLEIQRTEQGDSAMYLCASTTDRGHYGYTFGSGTRLTVV.

To note about this clone: Sequencing ends 3 residues short of the CDR3 end; the germline J gene provides the rest. The chain links TRBV20-1 to TRBJ1-2; no clear D gene. V was shortened by 1 base and J by 4 bases, with 7 bases between the two germline ends. The CDR3 covers 12 residues. Germline V gene lookup returns CDR1 DFQATT and CDR2 SNEGSKA (reference sequence). The CDR3 protein is CSARVRGYGYTF. CDR3 bases read: TGCAGTGCTAGAGTTCGGGGCTATGGC.

As for this clone: The CDR3 extends 3 residues past the end of the read, so its final part is completed from the germline J gene. The chain joins TRBV6-1 to TRBJ2-1; 7 bases align to TRBD1. Germline trimming cut 1 base from V and 6 bases from J; bases unmatched to any gene: 6. CDR1 and CDR2 from the germline V gene are MNHNS and SASEGT. The CDR3 runs to 15 residues. The CDR3 reads CASSEGTGTSNEQFF. Partial CDR3 DNA: TGTGCCAGCAGTGAAGGGACAGGAACCTCCAATGAG.

On this clone itself: Read coverage stops 3 residues before the CDR3 terminus; the germline J gene supplies the remainder. This chain uses TRBV7-3 with TRBJ2-1; tentatively, D is TRBD2 (6 bases). Germline lookup yields CDR1 SGHTA and CDR2 FQGTGA. The CDR3 is 15 residues long. Deletions cut 2 bases from V and 4 bases from J, with 12 bases between. The CDR3 loop reads CASSLYQGGYNEQFF. The CDR3 DNA, read in part, is TGTGCCAGCAGCTTATATCAGGGAGGATACAATGAG.

Remarks on this clone: The CDR3 goes on 3 residues after the read ends, and that part is filled in from the germline J gene. The chain has TRBV29-1 and TRBJ2-2; 8 bases are shared with TRBD1. Germline V CDR1 and CDR2: SQVTM, ANQGSEA. CDR3 size: 13 residues. J was trimmed by 1 base and V by 7 bases; bases with no gene match: 2. CDR3 DNA (partial): TGCAGCGGAGACAGGGGGAACACCGGGGAG. Translating gives CSGDRGNTGE. The entire CDR3 protein is CSGDRGNTGELFF.